This T cell receptor beta chain was profiled in a study of T cells in Graves' hyperthyroidism and ophthalmopathy. Study results and caveats: Blood also carried most thyroid clonotypes expanded above 0.001.

This clonotype was detected many times. Its cognate antigen is unknown. The authors took PBMCs from over 8.5 ml fresh peripheral blood. RNA transcripts yielded amplified TCR beta CDR3 regions. The HTBI primer set drove a first-round RT-PCR of the TCR CDR3. TCRdb called the multiplex PCR reads again in MiXCR, with one record for every CDR3 protein. The sample has about 350,000 distinct CDR3 sequences; about 19% are singletons. V shed 0 bases and J shed 4 bases, with 12 bases lying between them. This CDR3 is built from 14 residues. In germline, CDR1 is GTSNPN, CDR2 SVGIG (reference sequence). Material: blood. The V and J genes are TRBV30 and TRBJ1-2; D unclear. This receptor was obtained from a woman younger than 30 with Graves' hyperthyroidism. Here the CDR3 DNA reads TGTGCCTGGAGTGTAGACCCCCAGTCCTATGGCTACACCTTC. Protein: CAWSVDPQSYGYTF. Combining the CDR3 with reference TRBV30 and TRBJ1-2 gives the whole variable domain SQTIHQWPATLVQPVGSPLSLECTVEGTSNPNLYWYRQAAGRGLQLLFYSVGIGQISSEVPQNLSASRPQDRQFILSSKKLLLSDSGFYLCAWSVDPQSYGYTFGSGTRLTVV.